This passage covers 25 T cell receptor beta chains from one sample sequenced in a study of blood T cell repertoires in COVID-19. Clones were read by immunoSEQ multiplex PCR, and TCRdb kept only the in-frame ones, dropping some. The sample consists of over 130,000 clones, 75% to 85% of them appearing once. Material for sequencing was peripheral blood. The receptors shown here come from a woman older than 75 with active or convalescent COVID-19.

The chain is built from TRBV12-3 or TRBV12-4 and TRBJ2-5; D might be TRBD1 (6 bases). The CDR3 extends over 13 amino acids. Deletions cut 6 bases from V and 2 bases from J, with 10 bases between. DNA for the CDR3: TGTGCCAGCAGCGGACAGCTTCAAGAGACCCAGTACTTC. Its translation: CASSGQLQETQYF.

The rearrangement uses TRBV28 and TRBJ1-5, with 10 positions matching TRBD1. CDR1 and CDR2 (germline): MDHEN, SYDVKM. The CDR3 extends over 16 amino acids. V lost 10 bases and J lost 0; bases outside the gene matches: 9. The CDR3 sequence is CATIKDRGLSNQPQHF. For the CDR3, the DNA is TGTGCCACCATCAAAGACAGGGGGCTTAGCAATCAGCCCCAGCATTTT.

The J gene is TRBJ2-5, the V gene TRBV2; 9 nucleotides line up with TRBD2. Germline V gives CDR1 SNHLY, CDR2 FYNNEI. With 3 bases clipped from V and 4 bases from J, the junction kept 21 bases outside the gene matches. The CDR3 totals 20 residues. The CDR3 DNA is TGTGCCAGCAGTGACGATAGGGGACTAGCTTTTTTCGGGTCAGGAGAGACCCAGTACTTC. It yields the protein CASSDDRGLAFFGSGETQYF.

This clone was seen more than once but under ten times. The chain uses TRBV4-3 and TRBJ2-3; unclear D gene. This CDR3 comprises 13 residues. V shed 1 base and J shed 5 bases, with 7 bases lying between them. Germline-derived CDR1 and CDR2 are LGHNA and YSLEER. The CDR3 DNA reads TGCGCCAGCAGCCAAGGGGCGAAAGATACGCAGTATTTT. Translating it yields CASSQGAKDTQYF.

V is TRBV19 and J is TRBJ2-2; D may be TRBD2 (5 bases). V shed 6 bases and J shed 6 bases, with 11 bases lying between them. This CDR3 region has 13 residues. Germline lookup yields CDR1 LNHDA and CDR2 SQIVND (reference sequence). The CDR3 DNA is TGTGCCAGTAGGCCCGGGGTCGCCGGGGAGCTGTTTTTT. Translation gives CASRPGVAGELFF. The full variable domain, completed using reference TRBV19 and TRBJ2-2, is DGGITQSPKYLFRKEGQNVTLSCEQNLNHDAMYWYRQDPGQGLRLIYYSQIVNDFQKGDIAEGYSVSREKKESFPLTVTSAQKNPTAFYLCASRPGVAGELFFGEGSRLTVL.

CDR3 residues: CASSIEEGTSTDTQYF. The CDR3 DNA is TGTGCCAGTAGTATAGAAGAGGGAACTAGCACAGATACGCAGTATTTT. This chain uses TRBV19 with TRBJ2-3, with D maybe TRBD2 (5 bases). CDR3 length: 16 amino acids. Deletions cut 0 bases from V and 0 bases from J, with 10 bases between. Germline V CDR1 and CDR2: LNHDA, SQIVND (reference sequence).

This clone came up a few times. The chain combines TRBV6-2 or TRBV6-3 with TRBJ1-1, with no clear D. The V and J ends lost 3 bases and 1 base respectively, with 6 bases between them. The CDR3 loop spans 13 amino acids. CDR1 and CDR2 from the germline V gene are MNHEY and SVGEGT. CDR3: CASSYIGNTEAFF. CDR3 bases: TGTGCCAGCAGTTATATCGGGAACACTGAAGCTTTCTTT.

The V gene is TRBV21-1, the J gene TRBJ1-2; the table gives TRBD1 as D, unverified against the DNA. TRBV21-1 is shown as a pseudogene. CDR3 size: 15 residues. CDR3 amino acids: CASSKRTGTGYGYTF. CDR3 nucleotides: TGTGCCAGCAGCAAACGGACAGGGACGGGCTATGGCTACACCTTC.

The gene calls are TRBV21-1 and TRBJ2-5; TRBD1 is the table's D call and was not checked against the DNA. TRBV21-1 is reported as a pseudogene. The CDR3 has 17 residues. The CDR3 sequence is CASSINSRNKGLETQYF. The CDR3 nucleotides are TGTGCCAGCAGCATAAATTCGCGGAACAAGGGGTTAGAGACCCAGTACTTC.

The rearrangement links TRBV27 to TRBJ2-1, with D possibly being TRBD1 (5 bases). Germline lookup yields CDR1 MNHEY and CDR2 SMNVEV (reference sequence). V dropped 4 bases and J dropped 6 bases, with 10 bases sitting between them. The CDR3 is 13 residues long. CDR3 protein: CASSWTFGNEQFF. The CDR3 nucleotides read TGTGCCAGCAGTTGGACATTTGGCAATGAGCAGTTCTTC.

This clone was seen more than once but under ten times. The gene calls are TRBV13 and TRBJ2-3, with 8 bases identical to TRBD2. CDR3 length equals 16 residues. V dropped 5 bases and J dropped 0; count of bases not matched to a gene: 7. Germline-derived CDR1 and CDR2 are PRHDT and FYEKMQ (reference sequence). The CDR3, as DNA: TGTGCCAGCAGCAAGACAGCGGGGGTTAGCACAGATACGCAGTATTTT. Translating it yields CASSKTAGVSTDTQYF.

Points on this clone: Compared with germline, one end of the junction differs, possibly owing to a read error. As DNA, the CDR3 is TGTGCCAGCAGTGGCGATAGCGGGGGGATCGGCTTC. This encodes CASSGDSGGIGF. This sequence joins TRBV2 and TRBJ2-7, with 10 bases identical to TRBD2. This CDR3 region has 12 residues. Germline assignment: CDR1 SNHLY and CDR2 FYNNEI. The complete variable domain, with remaining parts taken from reference TRBV2 and TRBJ2-7, reads EPEVTQTPSHQVTQMGQEVILRCVPISNHLYFYWYRQILGQKVEFLVSFYNNEISEKSEIFDDQFSVERPDGSNFTLKIRSTKLEDSAMYFCASSGDSGGIGFGPGTRLTVT.

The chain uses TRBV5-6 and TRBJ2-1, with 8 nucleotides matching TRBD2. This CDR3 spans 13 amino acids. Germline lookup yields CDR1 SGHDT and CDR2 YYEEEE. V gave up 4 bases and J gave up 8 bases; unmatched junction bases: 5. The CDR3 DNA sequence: TGTGCCAGCAGCCCGGGACTAGACTATGAGCAGTTCTTC. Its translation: CASSPGLDYEQFF.

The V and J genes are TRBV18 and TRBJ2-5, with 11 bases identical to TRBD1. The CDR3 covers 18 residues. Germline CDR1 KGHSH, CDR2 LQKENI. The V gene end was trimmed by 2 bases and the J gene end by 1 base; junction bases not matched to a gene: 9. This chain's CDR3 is CASSPYPGQGASQETQYF. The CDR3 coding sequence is TGTGCCAGCTCACCATACCCAGGACAGGGGGCGAGCCAAGAGACCCAGTACTTC.

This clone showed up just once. CDR3 sequence reads: CAISEVTDYGYTF. CDR3 in DNA: TGTGCCATCAGTGAGGTTACGGACTATGGCTACACCTTC. The genes are TRBV10-3 and TRBJ1-2; D unclear. V dropped 2 bases and J dropped 3 bases, with 7 bases sitting between them. Germline CDR1 ENHRY, CDR2 SYGVKD. The CDR3 sequence is 13 residues long.

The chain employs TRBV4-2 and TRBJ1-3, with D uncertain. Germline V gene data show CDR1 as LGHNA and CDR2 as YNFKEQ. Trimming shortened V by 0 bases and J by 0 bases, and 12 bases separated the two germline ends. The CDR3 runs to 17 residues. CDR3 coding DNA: TGTGCCAGCAGCCAAGAATTATCGGGGAACTCTGGAAACACCATATATTTT. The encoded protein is CASSQELSGNSGNTIYF.

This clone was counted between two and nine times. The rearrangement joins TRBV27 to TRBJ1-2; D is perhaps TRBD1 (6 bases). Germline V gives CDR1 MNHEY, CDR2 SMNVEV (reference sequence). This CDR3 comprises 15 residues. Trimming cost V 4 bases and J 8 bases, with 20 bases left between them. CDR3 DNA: TGTGCCAGCAGTTCCGGACGGGGGGCGGGTGAGGGCTACACCTTC. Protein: CASSSGRGAGEGYTF.

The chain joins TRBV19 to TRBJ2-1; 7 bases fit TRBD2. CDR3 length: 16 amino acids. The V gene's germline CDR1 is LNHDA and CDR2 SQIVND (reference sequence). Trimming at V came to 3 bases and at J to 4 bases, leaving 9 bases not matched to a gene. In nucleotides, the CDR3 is TGTGCCAGTAGTATCTCTGGCGGGGGAGGATACAATGAGCAGTTCTTC. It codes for CASSISGGGGYNEQFF.

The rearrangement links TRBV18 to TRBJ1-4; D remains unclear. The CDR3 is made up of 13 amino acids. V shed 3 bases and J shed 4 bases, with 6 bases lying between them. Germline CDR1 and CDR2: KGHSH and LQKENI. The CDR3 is CASSPAYNEKLFF. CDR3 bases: TGTGCCAGCTCACCGGCTTATAATGAAAAACTGTTTTTT.

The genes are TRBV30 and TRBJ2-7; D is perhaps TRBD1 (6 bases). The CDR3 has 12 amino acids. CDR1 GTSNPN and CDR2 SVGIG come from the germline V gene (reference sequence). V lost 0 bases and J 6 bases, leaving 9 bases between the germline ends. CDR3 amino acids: CAWSVGGAEQYF. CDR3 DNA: TGTGCCTGGAGTGTAGGGGGAGCCGAGCAGTACTTC.

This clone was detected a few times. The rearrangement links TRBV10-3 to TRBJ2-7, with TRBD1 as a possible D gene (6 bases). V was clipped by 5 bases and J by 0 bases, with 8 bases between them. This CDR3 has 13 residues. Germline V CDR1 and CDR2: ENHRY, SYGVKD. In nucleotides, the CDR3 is TGTGCCATCAGTCGGACAGACTCCTACGAGCAGTACTTC. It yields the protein CAISRTDSYEQYF.

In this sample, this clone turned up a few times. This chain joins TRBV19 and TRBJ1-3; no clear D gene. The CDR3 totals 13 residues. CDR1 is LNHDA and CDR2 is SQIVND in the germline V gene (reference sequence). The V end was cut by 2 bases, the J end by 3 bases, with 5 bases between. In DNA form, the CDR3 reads TGTGCCAGTAGTATAACTTTTGGAAACACCATATATTTT. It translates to CASSITFGNTIYF. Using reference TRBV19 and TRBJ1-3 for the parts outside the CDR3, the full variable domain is DGGITQSPKYLFRKEGQNVTLSCEQNLNHDAMYWYRQDPGQGLRLIYYSQIVNDFQKGDIAEGYSVSREKKESFPLTVTSAQKNPTAFYLCASSITFGNTIYFGEGSWLTVV.

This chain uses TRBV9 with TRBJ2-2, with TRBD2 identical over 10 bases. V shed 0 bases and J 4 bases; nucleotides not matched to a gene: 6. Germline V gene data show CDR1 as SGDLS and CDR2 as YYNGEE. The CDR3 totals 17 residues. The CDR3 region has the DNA TGTGCCAGCAGCGTAGGGGGACTAGCGAGGGGCACCGGGGAGCTGTTTTTT. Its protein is CASSVGGLARGTGELFF.

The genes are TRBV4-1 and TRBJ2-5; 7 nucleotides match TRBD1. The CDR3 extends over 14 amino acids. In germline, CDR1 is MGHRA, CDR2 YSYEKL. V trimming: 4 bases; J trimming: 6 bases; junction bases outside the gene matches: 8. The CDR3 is CASSPTGTAKTQYF. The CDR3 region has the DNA TGCGCCAGCAGCCCAACCGGGACAGCGAAGACCCAGTACTTC.

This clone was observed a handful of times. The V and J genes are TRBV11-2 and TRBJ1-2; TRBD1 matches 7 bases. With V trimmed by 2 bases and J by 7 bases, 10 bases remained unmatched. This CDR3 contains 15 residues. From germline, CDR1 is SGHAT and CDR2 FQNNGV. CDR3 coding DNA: TGTGCCAGCAGCTTATACGTGGCAGGGGGAACTGGCTACACCTTC. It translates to CASSLYVAGGTGYTF.